The 10 T cell receptor beta chains below all came from one sample that was sequenced in a study of beta chain features in type 1 diabetes. cDNA synthesis used the whole RNA isolate, giving expressed TCRB sequences. Clones were sequenced by immunoSEQ multiplex PCR, and TCRdb holds only the in-frame ones, with some missing. The repertoire consists of hundreds of thousands of clones, with around 15% occurring once and the leading ten covering 0.093%. The sample was naive CD4+ T cells from blood. These receptors originate from a man aged 18-30 years in good health.

This clone has just a few counts. Here the CDR3 DNA reads TGCGCCAGCAGCCAGAAGGACAGGGGAGTGTACGAGCAGTACTTC. This translates into CASSQKDRGVYEQYF. This chain connects TRBV4-3 to TRBJ2-7, with 9 bases identical to TRBD1. The V segment lost 3 bases and the J segment 4 bases; nucleotides outside the gene matches: 7. Germline V gives CDR1 LGHNA, CDR2 YSLEER. CDR3 length: 15 residues.

This clone has a handful of counts. The chain has TRBV5-4 and TRBJ1-1, with D possibly matching TRBD1 (5 bases). The CDR3 is 14 amino acids. Germline CDR1 reads SGHNT; CDR2 reads YYREEE (reference sequence). The V end was cut by 1 base, the J end by 1 base, with 8 bases between. The CDR3 DNA sequence: TGTGCCAGCAGCTTGAAGGGGCCGAACACTGAAGCTTTCTTT. It is translated as CASSLKGPNTEAFF.

There are a few counts of this clone. The rearrangement links TRBV7-9 to TRBJ2-1, with 12 bases that match TRBD2. Germline CDR1 reads SEHNR; CDR2 reads FQNEAQ (reference sequence). Trimming took 1 base from V and 4 from J; bases not matched to a gene: 2. The CDR3 extends over 16 amino acids. Written as DNA, the CDR3 is TGTGCCAGCAGCTTAGATGGGACTAGCGGGTACAATGAGCAGTTCTTC. It encodes CASSLDGTSGYNEQFF.

The chain is built from TRBV10-3 and TRBJ2-2; 7 positions match TRBD2. The J segment lost 7 bases and the V segment lost 5 bases, leaving 16 bases of the junction unmatched. This CDR3 region has 17 residues. CDR1 and CDR2 (germline): ENHRY, SYGVKD. The chain's CDR3 is CAISQTTSPLSNGELFF. The CDR3 DNA reads as TGTGCCATCAGTCAGACGACTAGCCCTCTATCGAACGGGGAGCTGTTTTTT.

This sequence joins TRBV7-2 and TRBJ2-7; TRBD2 matches 14 bases. V shed 5 bases and J 5 bases; nucleotides not matched to a gene: 11. Germline lookup yields CDR1 SGHTA and CDR2 FQGNSA. The length of the CDR3 is 17 residues. CDR3 in amino acids: CASSEATSGRGSDEQYF. CDR3 bases: TGTGCCAGCAGCGAGGCGACTAGCGGGAGGGGTAGCGACGAGCAGTACTTC.

The rearrangement joins TRBV29-1 to TRBJ2-7; TRBD1 agrees at 9 bases. The CDR3 runs to 16 residues. V was clipped by 6 bases and J by 0 bases; unmatched bases: 12. CDR1 is SQVTM, CDR2 ANQGSEA, per germline. CDR3 in DNA: TGCAGCGTGTCCGGGACAGGGCGTGGAACCTCCTACGAGCAGTACTTC. Translating it yields CSVSGTGRGTSYEQYF.

This clone was seen a few times. V is TRBV15 and J is TRBJ2-7; D is perhaps TRBD2 (5 bases). Trimming shortened V by 0 bases and J by 6 bases, and 9 bases separated the two germline ends. The CDR3 spans 13 residues. Germline lookup yields CDR1 LNHNV and CDR2 YYDKDF (reference sequence). CDR3 region: CATSRDSEGEQYF. CDR3 nucleotides: TGTGCCACCAGCAGAGATTCCGAGGGCGAGCAGTACTTC.

This clone was picked up a small number of times. The gene calls are TRBV5-1 and TRBJ2-1; TRBD2 is a possible D gene (5 bases). CDR3 length equals 13 residues. V was clipped by 2 bases and J by 7 bases, with 10 bases between them. From germline, CDR1 is SGHRS and CDR2 YFSETQ. This chain's CDR3 is CASSFGVVNEQFF. The CDR3 DNA reads TGCGCCAGCAGCTTCGGGGTCGTGAATGAGCAGTTCTTC.

This clone was seen a handful of times. The chain is built from TRBV29-1 and TRBJ1-1, with a weak D call TRBD1 (5 bases). Between the trimmed V and J ends, which lost 7 bases and 7 bases, there was a span of 10 bases. From germline, CDR1 is SQVTM and CDR2 ANQGSEA. This CDR3 region has 10 residues. The CDR3 sequence: CSATQVEAFF. The DNA of the CDR3 is TGCAGCGCAACACAGGTTGAAGCTTTCTTT.

This clone was counted many times. V and J are TRBV28 and TRBJ2-1, with 9 positions matching TRBD1. The CDR3 consists of 14 residues. Germline V CDR1 and CDR2: MDHEN, SYDVKM. The V segment lost 8 bases and the J segment 10 bases; nucleotides outside the gene matches: 12. CDR3: CASGPSGQGGEQFF. Written as DNA, the CDR3 is TGTGCCAGCGGACCGTCGGGACAGGGCGGCGAGCAGTTCTTC.